This T cell receptor beta chain was found in a study of T cells in Graves' hyperthyroidism and ophthalmopathy. Researchers amplified the TCR beta CDR3 regions from RNA transcripts. An initial round of RT-PCR targeting the TCR CDR3 relied on the HTBI primer set. TCRdb reprocessed the multiplex PCR reads via MiXCR and lists one record per CDR3 protein. The sample has 660,000 or so distinct CDR3 sequences; around 21% are singletons. This CDR3 spans 13 amino acids. V was pared by 2 bases and J by 4 bases, with 8 bases between. Per germline, CDR1 SGHAT and CDR2 FQNNGV. The PBMCs were taken from around 9.1 ml of fresh peripheral blood. There are many counts of this clonotype.

The sequenced sample consisted of blood. This sequence joins TRBV11-2 and TRBJ1-2; D not certain. This clonotype was sampled from a man in his thirties or forties with Graves' ophthalmopathy. The CDR3 coding sequence is TGTGCCAGCAGCTTAAACAGTGGCTATGGCTACACCTTC. Translation: CASSLNSGYGYTF.